This T cell receptor (beta chain) was documented in a study of T cells in localized non-small cell lung cancer. Findings and limits, study-wide: The study found T cell clonality highest in uninvolved adjacent lung, above tumor. Tumor samples were not multi-region, leaving intratumor heterogeneity unexcluded.

Libraries were prepared by immunoSEQ multiplex PCR; TCRdb keeps only in-frame clonotypes and omits some of them. The profile shows 4,000 to 6,000 clones, over 35% of them singletons. The CDR3 contains 12 residues. Looked up from germline, CDR1 is MNHGY and CDR2 is SAAAGT. The V gene lost 1 base and the J gene lost 8 bases, with 8 bases spanning the gap. As to this clone: What it recognizes is unknown.

The sample was lung tumor tissue, taken before any cancer treatment. The source is a man aged 35-69 years with stage I lung adenocarcinoma. V gene TRBV6-8 combines with J gene TRBJ1-2; D is unresolved. CDR3 amino acids: CASSYLMRGYTF. Written as DNA, the CDR3 is TGTGCCAGCAGTTACTTGATGAGGGGCTACACCTTC.